Listed here are 3 T cell receptor beta chains from one sample, sequenced in a study of OX40 agonist ivuxolimab in advanced cancers. The assay was immunoSEQ multiplex PCR, and TCRdb's table has in-frame clones only and misses some. This table holds around 41,000 clones, 70% to 90% found once. Sequencing used CD4+ or CD8+ T cells sorted from blood, obtained in a trial of the OX40 agonist ivuxolimab. The receptors originated from an adult with an advanced solid tumor such as melanoma, head and neck, liver or kidney cancer.

Only a few counts were recorded for this clone. This rearrangement joins TRBV10-1 to TRBJ2-2, with TRBD2 as a possible D gene (6 bases). CDR1 and CDR2 (germline): WNHNN, SYGVQD (reference sequence). Trimming cost V 3 bases and J 6 bases, with 14 bases left between them. The CDR3 totals 15 residues. Here the CDR3 reads CASSDRGIPSGELFF. The CDR3 DNA is TGCGCCAGCAGTGACCGGGGGATCCCTTCCGGGGAGCTGTTTTTT.

V and J are TRBV28 and TRBJ2-7; 7 nucleotides align to TRBD1. The CDR3 is 14 residues long. With V trimmed by 5 bases and J by 3 bases, 7 bases remained unmatched. Germline CDR1 and CDR2: MDHEN and SYDVKM. DNA for the CDR3: TGTGCCAGCAGTCTCGACAGGGTTAACTACGAGCAGTACTTC. This codes for CASSLDRVNYEQYF.

The chain links TRBV6-5 to TRBJ1-2; TRBD1 aligns across 9 bases. Germline V gene sequence: CDR1 MNHEY, CDR2 SVGAGI. V was clipped by 5 bases and J by 3 bases; unmatched bases: 7. The CDR3 contains 15 residues. The CDR3 DNA is TGTGCCAGCAGTCCGGGACAGGGTTCAGACTATGGCTACACCTTC. This sequence encodes CASSPGQGSDYGYTF.